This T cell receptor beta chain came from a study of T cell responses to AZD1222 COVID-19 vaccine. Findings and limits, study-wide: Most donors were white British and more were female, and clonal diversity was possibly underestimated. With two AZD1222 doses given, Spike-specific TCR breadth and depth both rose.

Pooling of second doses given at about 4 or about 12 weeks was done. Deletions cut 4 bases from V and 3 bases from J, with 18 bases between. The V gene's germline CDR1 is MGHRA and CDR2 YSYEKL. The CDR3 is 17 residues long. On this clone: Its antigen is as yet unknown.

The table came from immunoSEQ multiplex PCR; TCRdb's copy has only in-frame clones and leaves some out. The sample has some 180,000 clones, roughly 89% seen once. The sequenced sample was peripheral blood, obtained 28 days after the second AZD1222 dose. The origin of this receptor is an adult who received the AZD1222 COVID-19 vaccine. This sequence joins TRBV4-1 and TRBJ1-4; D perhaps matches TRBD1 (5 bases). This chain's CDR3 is CASSPPTVRGPNEKLFF. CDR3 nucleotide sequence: TGCGCCAGCAGCCCCCCGACGGTTAGGGGACCTAATGAAAAACTGTTTTTT.